The rows below give T cell receptor beta chains drawn from one sample of a study of cytomegalovirus exposure and HLA in healthy donors. Produced via immunoSEQ multiplex PCR; TCRdb's table is partial and in-frame only. Counted here are 150,000 to 200,000 clones, around 88% occurring once; the ten biggest clones make up 1.5% to 2%. Specimen: PBMCs. Source of these receptors: a middle-aged man in good health and CMV-seropositive. CDR3s include the opening cysteine and the closing phenylalanine or tryptophan. A D gene is named only where the DNA matches it firmly. Rows give clone size only sometimes, using once, few, many, or a class for an expanded clone.

V	size	J	D	CDR3	DNA
TRBV7-2	-	TRBJ2-7	-	CASSQSWGEEQYF	TGTGCCAGCAGCCAAAGTTGGGGGGAGGAGCAGTACTTC
TRBV14	-	TRBJ2-1	TRBD2	CASSQASGRFGNEQFF	TGTGCCAGCAGCCAGGCTAGCGGGAGGTTTGGTAATGAGCAGTTCTTC
TRBV11-1	-	TRBJ1-6	-	CASSQDRDNSPLHF	TGTGCCAGCAGCCAAGACAGAGACAATTCACCCCTCCACTTT
TRBV7-9	-	TRBJ2-1	-	CASSLAPASSYNEQFF	TGTGCCAGCAGCTTAGCGCCGGCTAGCAGCTACAATGAGCAGTTCTTC
TRBV29-1	-	TRBJ1-1	TRBD1	CSVGTDTEAFF	TGCAGCGTGGGGACAGACACTGAAGCTTTCTTT
TRBV19	once	TRBJ2-7	-	CASSSSTIWYEQYF	TGTGCCAGTAGTTCATCCACAATTTGGTACGAGCAGTACTTC
TRBV6-1	-	TRBJ2-1	TRBD1	CASRDDRGQGNEQFF	TGTGCCAGCAGGGATGACAGGGGGCAAGGCAATGAGCAGTTCTTC
TRBV11-2	-	TRBJ1-1	-	CASSPNRPAAFF	TGTGCCAGCAGCCCAAATCGGCCAGCGGCTTTCTTT
TRBV4-3	-	TRBJ2-1	TRBD2	CASSRRGSLYNEQFF	TGCGCCAGCAGCCGACGCGGGAGTTTATACAATGAGCAGTTCTTC
TRBV15	-	TRBJ1-4	TRBD1	CATSRAGQGSEKLFF	TGTGCCACCAGCAGGGCAGGACAGGGGAGTGAAAAACTGTTTTTT
TRBV29-1	-	TRBJ1-2	TRBD1	CSVRDRGGYTF	TGCAGCGTCCGGGACAGGGGTGGCTACACCTTC
TRBV30	-	TRBJ2-2	TRBD2	CAWSVQVLTSGSPNTGELFF	TGTGCCTGGAGTGTACAGGTCCTAACTAGCGGGAGCCCGAACACCGGGGAGCTGTTTTTT
TRBV18	-	TRBJ2-7	TRBD1	CASSLVVPGQGYEQYF	TGTGCCAGCTCACTAGTCGTACCGGGACAGGGCTACGAGCAGTACTTC
TRBV7-2	few	TRBJ2-2	-	CASSSRAGGELFF	TGTGCCAGCAGCTCCCGGGCAGGGGGGGAGCTGTTTTTT
TRBV7-3	few	TRBJ2-2	-	CASSSSTGELFF	TGTGCCAGCAGCTCATCCACCGGGGAGCTGTTTTTT
TRBV19	-	TRBJ1-5	-	CASRGRGGNQPQHF	TGTGCCAGCCGAGGGAGGGGTGGGAATCAGCCCCAGCATTTT
TRBV11-2	-	TRBJ2-1	-	CASSLVGLANNEQFF	TGTGCCAGCAGCTTAGTAGGGCTAGCTAACAATGAGCAGTTCTTC
TRBV4-2	-	TRBJ2-7	-	CASSQDQSSSYEQYF	TGTGCCAGCAGCCAAGATCAGTCAAGCTCCTACGAGCAGTACTTC
TRBV18	few	TRBJ2-7	TRBD1	CASSPLGQGTYEQYF	TGTGCCAGCTCACCTCTGGGACAGGGTACCTACGAGCAGTACTTC
TRBV11-2	-	TRBJ2-7	-	CASSGVGERLAYEQYF	TGTGCCAGCAGCGGGGTGGGAGAGCGGCTAGCCTACGAGCAGTACTTC
TRBV15	-	TRBJ2-7	TRBD2	CATSRGGTSYEQYF	TGTGCCACCAGCAGGGGGGGGACTTCCTACGAGCAGTACTTC
TRBV7-9	-	TRBJ1-2	TRBD1	CASSPPHDRGINYGYTF	TGTGCCAGCAGCCCACCCCACGACAGGGGGATAAACTATGGCTACACCTTC
TRBV7-2	-	TRBJ1-1	TRBD1	CASSTRDSLEAFF	TGTGCCAGCAGCACCAGGGACAGCTTAGAAGCTTTCTTT
TRBV6-5	-	TRBJ1-1	-	CASSYSGVGTEAFF	TGTGCCAGCAGTTACTCAGGGGTTGGCACTGAAGCTTTCTTT
TRBV29-1	few	TRBJ2-7	TRBD2	CSVNSGIGYEQYF	TGCAGCGTTAATAGCGGGATCGGATACGAGCAGTACTTC
TRBV15	-	TRBJ2-2	-	CATSREVAFPGELFF	TGTGCCACCAGCAGAGAGGTGGCTTTTCCCGGGGAGCTGTTTTTT
TRBV6-4	-	TRBJ1-2	TRBD1	CASSAFTGEGRYGYTF	TGTGCCAGCAGTGCTTTTACAGGGGAAGGACGTTATGGCTACACCTTC
TRBV14	few	TRBJ2-2	TRBD1	CASSQTGGLLSGELFF	TGTGCCAGCAGCCAGACAGGGGGCCTTTTGTCCGGGGAGCTGTTTTTT
TRBV28	-	TRBJ1-1	-	CASSLYMNTEAFF	TGTGCCAGCAGTTTATATATGAACACTGAAGCTTTCTTT
TRBV5-1	once	TRBJ2-7	TRBD2	CASSLEASGAYEQYF	TGCGCCAGCAGCTTGGAAGCTAGCGGGGCTTACGAGCAGTACTTC
TRBV30	-	TRBJ2-2	TRBD1	CAWSDYLGQGYTGELFF	TGTGCCTGGAGTGACTACTTGGGACAGGGGTACACCGGGGAGCTGTTTTTT
TRBV28	once	TRBJ1-5	-	CASIQPTGAQPQHF	TGTGCCAGCATCCAGCCGACAGGCGCTCAGCCCCAGCATTTT
TRBV6-5	-	TRBJ2-3	TRBD1	CASSYRTGGTDTQYF	TGTGCCAGCAGTTACCGGACAGGGGGGACAGATACGCAGTATTTT
TRBV5-1	-	TRBJ2-5	TRBD1	CASSPDQTGPETQYF	TGCGCCAGCAGCCCCGACCAGACAGGGCCAGAGACCCAGTACTTC
TRBV7-8	-	TRBJ2-1	TRBD1	CASSLVSRDRGDEQFF	TGTGCCAGCAGCTTAGTTTCCCGGGACAGGGGTGATGAGCAGTTCTTC
TRBV2	-	TRBJ2-7	-	CASNFRQGGYEQYF	TGTGCCAGCAATTTCCGACAGGGAGGTTACGAGCAGTACTTC
TRBV9	-	TRBJ2-7	-	CASSSSGIGEQYF	TGTGCCAGCAGCTCCTCAGGAATAGGCGAGCAGTACTTC
TRBV11-2	-	TRBJ2-3	TRBD2	CASSLNRGRGSGRTDTQYF	TGTGCCAGCAGCTTAAATAGGGGTAGGGGTAGCGGGAGGACAGATACGCAGTATTTT
TRBV27	-	TRBJ2-4	-	CASGYWSTGIAKNSQYF	TGTGCCAGCGGATATTGGTCGACAGGAATAGCCAAAAACAGTCAGTACTTC
TRBV6-5	-	TRBJ1-1	TRBD1	CASSYRGRWTEAFF	TGTGCCAGCAGTTACAGGGGGCGATGGACTGAAGCTTTCTTT
TRBV7-2	-	TRBJ2-2	TRBD1	CASSSRTGGTGELFF	TGTGCCAGCAGCTCCCGGACAGGAGGCACCGGGGAGCTGTTTTTT
TRBV6-6	-	TRBJ1-1	TRBD1	CASSYAAGTGSTEAFF	TGTGCCAGCAGTTACGCTGCCGGGACAGGGAGCACTGAAGCTTTCTTT
TRBV2	-	TRBJ1-2	TRBD1	CASRAQGAVNYGYTF	TGTGCCAGCAGAGCACAGGGGGCGGTTAACTATGGCTACACCTTC
TRBV7-8	-	TRBJ1-1	TRBD1	CASSSSPGQGRAFF	TGTGCCAGCAGCTCGTCCCCCGGACAGGGCCGGGCTTTCTTT
TRBV7-8	-	TRBJ1-5	TRBD1	CASSLRDRPNQPQHF	TGTGCCAGCAGCTTGCGGGACAGGCCCAATCAGCCCCAGCATTTT
TRBV7-6	-	TRBJ2-1	TRBD2	CASSSLGAGAYNEQFF	TGTGCCAGCAGCTCCCTAGGAGCGGGAGCCTACAATGAGCAGTTCTTC
TRBV5-6	-	TRBJ1-2	-	CASSLDRVFYGYTF	TGTGCCAGCAGCTTGGACAGGGTGTTCTATGGCTACACCTTC
TRBV2	few	TRBJ1-1	-	CASKGRKDEAFF	TGTGCCAGCAAGGGGCGTAAAGATGAAGCTTTCTTT
TRBV7-9	-	TRBJ2-7	TRBD1	CASSVTGTGPFYEQYF	TGTGCCAGCAGCGTAACCGGGACAGGTCCCTTCTACGAGCAGTACTTC
TRBV5-1	-	TRBJ2-3	TRBD2	CASSLAGLAASTDTQYF	TGCGCCAGCAGCTTGGCCGGACTAGCGGCTAGCACAGATACGCAGTATTTT
TRBV7-6	-	TRBJ2-2	TRBD2	CASGLAGASGELFF	TGTGCCAGCGGACTAGCGGGGGCGAGTGGGGAGCTGTTTTTT
TRBV30	-	TRBJ2-1	TRBD2	CAWSPGLQLNNEQFF	TGTGCCTGGAGCCCGGGACTACAGCTGAACAATGAGCAGTTCTTC
TRBV5-1	-	TRBJ2-5	TRBD1	CASTPGTGVGETQYF	TGCGCCAGCACTCCCGGGACAGGGGTAGGCGAGACCCAGTACTTC
TRBV6-6	-	TRBJ2-1	-	CASSYGGDYSYNEQFF	TGTGCCAGCAGTTACGGAGGGGATTACTCCTACAATGAGCAGTTCTTC
TRBV19	-	TRBJ1-2	-	CASSTPDNYGYTF	TGTGCCAGTAGTACTCCAGATAACTATGGCTACACCTTC
TRBV5-1	-	TRBJ2-5	TRBD1	CASDRGGAQETQYF	TGCGCCAGCGACAGGGGGGGAGCGCAAGAGACCCAGTACTTC
TRBV7-2	-	TRBJ1-2	-	CASSLTRGALGYTF	TGTGCCAGCAGCTTAACACGTGGGGCCCTGGGCTACACCTTC
TRBV2	-	TRBJ2-5	TRBD1	CASRRGQGETQYF	TGTGCCAGCAGAAGGGGGCAGGGGGAGACCCAGTACTTC
TRBV2	-	TRBJ2-7	-	CASRETSREQYF	TGTGCCAGCAGGGAGACTTCCCGCGAGCAGTACTTC
TRBV10-3	-	TRBJ1-5	-	CAISEKQYGQPQHF	TGTGCCATCAGTGAAAAACAGTATGGTCAGCCCCAGCATTTT